The T cell receptor beta chain described here comes from a study of cytomegalovirus exposure and HLA in healthy donors. 13 Jbeta primers and 60 Vbeta primers were used for the PCR. TCRdb's copy holds only in-frame clones and misses some; the assay was immunoSEQ multiplex PCR. The sample has over 85,000 clones; around 8% are singletons. About this clone itself: What it recognizes is unknown.

CDR1 is SGHRS, CDR2 YFSETQ, per germline. This CDR3 contains 17 residues. V was clipped by 1 base and J by 0 bases; unmatched bases: 8. Study-level results: Later analysis associated a missense DCLRE1C variant with TCR beta V- and J-gene trimming. Sequencing likely caused a cluster of highly shared sequence variants.

Source material: PBMCs. This receptor was obtained from a man aged 45-65 years in good health and CMV-seronegative. The rearrangement links TRBV5-1 to TRBJ2-3; 7 nucleotides align to TRBD1. The CDR3 DNA is TGCGCCAGCAGCTTGTACAGGGGCGAGGGTAGCACAGATACGCAGTATTTT. Protein: CASSLYRGEGSTDTQYF. Full variable domain (missing parts from reference TRBV5-1 and TRBJ2-3): KAGVTQTPRYLIKTRGQQVTLSCSPISGHRSVSWYQQTPGQGLQFLFEYFSETQRNKGNFPGRFSGRQFSNSRSEMNVSTLELGDSALYLCASSLYRGEGSTDTQYFGPGTRLTVL.